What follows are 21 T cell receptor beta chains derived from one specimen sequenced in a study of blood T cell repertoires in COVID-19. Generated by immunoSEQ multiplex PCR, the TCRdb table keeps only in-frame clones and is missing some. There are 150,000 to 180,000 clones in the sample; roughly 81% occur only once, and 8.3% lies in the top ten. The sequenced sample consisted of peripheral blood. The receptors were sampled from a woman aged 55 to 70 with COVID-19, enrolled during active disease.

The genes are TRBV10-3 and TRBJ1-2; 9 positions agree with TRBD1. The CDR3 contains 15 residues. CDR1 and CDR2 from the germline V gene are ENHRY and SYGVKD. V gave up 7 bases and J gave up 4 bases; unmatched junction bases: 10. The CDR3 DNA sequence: TGTGCCATCACCTTTGGGGGACAGGGAAGCTATGGCTACACCTTC. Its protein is CAITFGGQGSYGYTF.

The CDR3 spells CAITKRNTEAFF. The CDR3 nucleotides read TGTGCCATCACCAAGAGGAACACTGAAGCTTTCTTT. The rearrangement joins TRBV6-5 to TRBJ1-1; D not certain. Germline-derived CDR1 and CDR2 are MNHEY and SVGAGI. The CDR3 totals 12 residues. V was trimmed by 10 bases and J by 1 base, leaving 10 bases between them.

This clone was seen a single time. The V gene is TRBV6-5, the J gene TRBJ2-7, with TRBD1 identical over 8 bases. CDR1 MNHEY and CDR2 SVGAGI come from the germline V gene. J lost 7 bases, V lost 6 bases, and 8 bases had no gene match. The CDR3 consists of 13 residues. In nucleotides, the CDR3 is TGTGCCAGCAGCGACAGGGGTAGGGATGAGCAGTACTTC. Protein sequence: CASSDRGRDEQYF.

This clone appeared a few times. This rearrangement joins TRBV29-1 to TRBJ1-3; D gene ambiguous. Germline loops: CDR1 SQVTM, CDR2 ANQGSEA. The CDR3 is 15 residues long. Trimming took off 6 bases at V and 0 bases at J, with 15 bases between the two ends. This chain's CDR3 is CSVAGGSSSGNTIYF. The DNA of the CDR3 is TGCAGCGTCGCAGGAGGGAGCAGCTCTGGAAACACCATATATTTT.

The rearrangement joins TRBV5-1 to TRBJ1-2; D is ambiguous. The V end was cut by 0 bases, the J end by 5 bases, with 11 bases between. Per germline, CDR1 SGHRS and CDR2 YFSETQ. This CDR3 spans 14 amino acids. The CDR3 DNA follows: TGCGCCAGCAGCTTGGGTCGGGGTATATATGGCTACACCTTC. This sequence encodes CASSLGRGIYGYTF.

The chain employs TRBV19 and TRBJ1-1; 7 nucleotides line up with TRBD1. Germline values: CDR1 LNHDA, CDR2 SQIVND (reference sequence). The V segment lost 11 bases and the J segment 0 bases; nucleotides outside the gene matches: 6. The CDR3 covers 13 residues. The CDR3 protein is CASGTAMNTEAFF. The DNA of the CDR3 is TGTGCCTCAGGGACAGCGATGAACACTGAAGCTTTCTTT.

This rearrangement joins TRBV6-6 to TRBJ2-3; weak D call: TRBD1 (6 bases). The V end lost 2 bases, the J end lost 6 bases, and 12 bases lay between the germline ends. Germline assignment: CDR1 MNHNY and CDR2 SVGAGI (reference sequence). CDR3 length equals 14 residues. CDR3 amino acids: CASSYARGGDTQYF. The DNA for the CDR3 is TGTGCCAGCAGTTACGCCAGGGGTGGGGATACGCAGTATTTT.

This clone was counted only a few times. CDR3 nucleotides: TGTGCCAGCAGTCAACGACAGGGGGCGGTGGGAAACACCATATATTTT. Translation gives CASSQRQGAVGNTIYF. The rearrangement joins TRBV6-6 to TRBJ1-3, with 10 bases matching TRBD1. Trimming at V came to 5 bases and at J to 4 bases, leaving 8 bases not matched to a gene. The CDR3 loop spans 16 amino acids. Germline CDR1 is MNHNY and CDR2 is SVGAGI (reference sequence).

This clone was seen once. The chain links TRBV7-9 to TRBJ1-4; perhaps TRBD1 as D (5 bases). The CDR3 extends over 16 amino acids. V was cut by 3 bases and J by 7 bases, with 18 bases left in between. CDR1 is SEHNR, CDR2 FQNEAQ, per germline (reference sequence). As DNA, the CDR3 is TGTGCCAGCAGCTTTCGATCGAGCCAGGGTCGTGAAAAACTGTTTTTT. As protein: CASSFRSSQGREKLFF.

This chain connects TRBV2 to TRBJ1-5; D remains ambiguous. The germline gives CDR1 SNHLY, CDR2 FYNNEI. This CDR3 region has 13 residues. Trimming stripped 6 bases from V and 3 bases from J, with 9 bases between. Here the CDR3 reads CASRREPNQPQHF. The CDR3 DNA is TGTGCCAGCAGGAGGGAACCCAATCAGCCCCAGCATTTT.

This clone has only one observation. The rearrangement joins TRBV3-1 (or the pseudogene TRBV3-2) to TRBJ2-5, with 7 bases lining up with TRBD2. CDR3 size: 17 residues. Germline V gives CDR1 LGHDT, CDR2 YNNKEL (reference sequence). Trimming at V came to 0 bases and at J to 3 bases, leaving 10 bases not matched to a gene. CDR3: CASSQEPRWLAEETQYF. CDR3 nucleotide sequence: TGTGCCAGCAGCCAAGAACCCCGTTGGCTAGCGGAAGAGACCCAGTACTTC.

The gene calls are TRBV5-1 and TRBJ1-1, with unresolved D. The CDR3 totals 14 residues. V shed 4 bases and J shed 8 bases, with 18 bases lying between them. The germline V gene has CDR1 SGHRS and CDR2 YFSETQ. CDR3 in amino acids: CASSDAQYTSEAFF. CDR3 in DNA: TGCGCCAGCAGCGACGCACAGTACACGTCAGAAGCTTTCTTT.

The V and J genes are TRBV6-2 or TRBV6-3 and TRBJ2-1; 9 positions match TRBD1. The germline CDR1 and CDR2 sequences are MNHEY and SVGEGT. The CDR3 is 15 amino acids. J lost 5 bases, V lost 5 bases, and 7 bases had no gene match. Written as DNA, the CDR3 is TGTGCCAGCAGTCTATACAGGGGGCTGGACAATGAGCAGTTCTTC. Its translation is CASSLYRGLDNEQFF.

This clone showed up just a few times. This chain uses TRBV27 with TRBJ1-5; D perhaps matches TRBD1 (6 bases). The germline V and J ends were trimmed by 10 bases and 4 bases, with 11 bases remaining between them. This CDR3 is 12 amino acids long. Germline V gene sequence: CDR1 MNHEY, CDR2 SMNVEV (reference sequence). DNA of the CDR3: TGTGCCACGCAACAGGGAAATCAGCCCCAGCATTTT. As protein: CATQQGNQPQHF.

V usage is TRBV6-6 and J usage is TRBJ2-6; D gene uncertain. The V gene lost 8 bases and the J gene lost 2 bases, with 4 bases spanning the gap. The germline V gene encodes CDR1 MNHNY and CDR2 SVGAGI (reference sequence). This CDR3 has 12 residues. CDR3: CASLAGANVLTF. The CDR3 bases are TGTGCCAGCCTCGCTGGGGCCAACGTCCTGACTTTC.

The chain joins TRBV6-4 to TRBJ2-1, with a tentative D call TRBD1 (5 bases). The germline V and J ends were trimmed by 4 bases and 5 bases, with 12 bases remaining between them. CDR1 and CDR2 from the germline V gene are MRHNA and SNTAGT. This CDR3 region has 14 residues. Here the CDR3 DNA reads TGTGCCAGCAGTGCGGACATGCCCAACAATGAGCAGTTCTTC. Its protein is CASSADMPNNEQFF.

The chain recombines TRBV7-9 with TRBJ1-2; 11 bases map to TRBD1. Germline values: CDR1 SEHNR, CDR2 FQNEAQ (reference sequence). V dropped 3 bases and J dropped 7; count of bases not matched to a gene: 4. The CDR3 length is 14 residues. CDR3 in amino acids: CASSFGTGGSGYTF. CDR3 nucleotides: TGTGCCAGCAGCTTTGGGACAGGGGGGTCTGGCTACACCTTC.

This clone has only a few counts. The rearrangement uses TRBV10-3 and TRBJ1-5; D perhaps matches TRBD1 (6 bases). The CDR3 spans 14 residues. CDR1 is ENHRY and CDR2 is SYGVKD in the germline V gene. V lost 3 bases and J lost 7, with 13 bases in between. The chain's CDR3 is CAISEIAGEQPQHF. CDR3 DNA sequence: TGTGCCATCAGTGAAATCGCAGGGGAACAGCCCCAGCATTTT.

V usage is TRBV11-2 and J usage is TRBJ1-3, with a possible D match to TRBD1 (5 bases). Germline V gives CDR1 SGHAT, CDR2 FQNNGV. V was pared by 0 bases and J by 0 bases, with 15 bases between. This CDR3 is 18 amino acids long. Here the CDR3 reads CASSLDWTRWGSGNTIYF. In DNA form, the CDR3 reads TGTGCCAGCAGCTTAGATTGGACACGGTGGGGCTCTGGAAACACCATATATTTT. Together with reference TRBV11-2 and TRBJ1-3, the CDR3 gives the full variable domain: EAGVAQSPRYKIIEKRQSVAFWCNPISGHATLYWYQQILGQGPKLLIQFQNNGVVDDSQLPKDRFSAERLKGVDSTLKIQPAKLEDSAVYLCASSLDWTRWGSGNTIYFGEGSWLTVV.

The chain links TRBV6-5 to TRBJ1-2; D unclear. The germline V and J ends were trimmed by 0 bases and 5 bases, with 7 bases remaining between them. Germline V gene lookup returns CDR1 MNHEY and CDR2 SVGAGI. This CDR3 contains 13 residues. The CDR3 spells CASSYSLSYGYTF. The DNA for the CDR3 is TGTGCCAGCAGTTACTCTCTCTCTTATGGCTACACCTTC.

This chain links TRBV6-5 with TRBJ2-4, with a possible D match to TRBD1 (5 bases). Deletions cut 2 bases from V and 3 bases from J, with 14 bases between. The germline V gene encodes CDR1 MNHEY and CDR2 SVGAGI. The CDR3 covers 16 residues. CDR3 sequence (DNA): TGTGCCAGCAGTTACATAGGGGAATTAGGCAAAAACATTCAGTACTTC. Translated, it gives CASSYIGELGKNIQYF.